This TCR beta chain was profiled in a study of blood T cell repertoires in COVID-19. Study-wide context: Samples came from the United States, Italy and Spain, spanning acute and convalescent COVID-19. Nucleic acid was either cDNA or gDNA, and it came from T cells, B-cell-depleted T cells, or PBMCs.

As originally analysed: By means of reference gene primer amplification, nucleated cell counts were estimated. Produced via immunoSEQ multiplex PCR; TCRdb's table is partial and in-frame only. For V, J and clone size, that table is used; D and trimming come from the DNA. The data contain 140,000 to 150,000 clones, more than 65% of them seen just once; the ten biggest clones take up roughly 10%. Germline lookup yields CDR1 MNHEY and CDR2 SVGAGI. V was trimmed by 6 bases and J by 7 bases, leaving 18 bases between them. The length of the CDR3 is 14 residues. The J gene is TRBJ2-5, the V gene TRBV6-5; weak D call: TRBD1 (6 bases). Source material: peripheral blood. The origin of this receptor is a man aged 55 to 70 with active or convalescent COVID-19. The CDR3 loop reads CASSRQGLLGTQYF. CDR3 sequence (DNA): TGTGCCAGCAGCCGCCAGGGGCTCTTGGGGACCCAGTACTTC.